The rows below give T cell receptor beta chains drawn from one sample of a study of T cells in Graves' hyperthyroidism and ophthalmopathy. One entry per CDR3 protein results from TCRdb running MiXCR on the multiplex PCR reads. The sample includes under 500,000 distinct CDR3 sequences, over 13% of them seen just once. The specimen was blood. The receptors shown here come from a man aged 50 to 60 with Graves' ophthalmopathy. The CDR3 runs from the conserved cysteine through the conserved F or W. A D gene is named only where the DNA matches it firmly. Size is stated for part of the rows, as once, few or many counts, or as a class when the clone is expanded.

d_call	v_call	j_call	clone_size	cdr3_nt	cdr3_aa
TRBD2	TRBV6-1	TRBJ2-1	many	TGTGCCAGCAGTACTAGCGGGTTCTACAATGAGCAGTTCTTC	CASSTSGFYNEQFF
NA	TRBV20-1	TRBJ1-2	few	TGCAGTGCTTTCTCGACAGATGGCTACACCTTC	CSAFSTDGYTF
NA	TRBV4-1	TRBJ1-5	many	TGCGCCAGCAGCCTAGGTACAGGGTTAGGCAATCAGCCCCAGCATTTT	CASSLGTGLGNQPQHF
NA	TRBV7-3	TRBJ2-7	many	TGTGCCAGCAGCTTTGACGGGGACGGCTACGAGCAGTACTTC	CASSFDGDGYEQYF
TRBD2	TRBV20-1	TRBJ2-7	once	TGCAGTGCAGAGCCCTGGCGGGAGGGAACCTACAAGCAGTACTTC	CSAEPWREGTYKQYF
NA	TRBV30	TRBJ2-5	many	TGTGCCCGAGAGGGGGGGAAGTACCAAGAGACCCAGTACTTC	CAREGGKYQETQYF
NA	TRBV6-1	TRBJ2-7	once	TGTGCCATACTCCCCGGCGGAGTCGGCGAGCAGTACTTC	CAILPGGVGEQYF
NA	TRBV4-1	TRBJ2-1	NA	TGCGCCAGCAGCCAAGTTGGGGGGAGGTACACCTACAATGAGCAGTTCTTC	CASSQVGGRYTYNEQFF
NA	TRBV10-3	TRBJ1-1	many	TGTGCCACCTCCCGGGGGGAGGCGGTGAACACTGAAGCTTTCTTT	CATSRGEAVNTEAFF
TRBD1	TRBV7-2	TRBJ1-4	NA	TGTGCCAGCAGCTTTGGGACAGGGGGCTTTGAAAAACTGTTTTTT	CASSFGTGGFEKLFF
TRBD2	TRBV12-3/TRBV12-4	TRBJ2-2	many	TGTGCCAGCAGTTCCCATTCGCTAGCGGGAGGGCCACACACCGGGGAGCTGTTTTTT	CASSSHSLAGGPHTGELFF
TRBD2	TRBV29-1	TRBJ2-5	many	TGCAGCGGGGACCGACTAGCGGGAGGGCTACAGACCCAGTACTTC	CSGDRLAGGLQTQYF
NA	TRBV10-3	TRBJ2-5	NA	TGTGCCATCAGTGGAAACCAAGAGACCCAGTACTTC	CAISGNQETQYF
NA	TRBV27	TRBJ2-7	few	TGTGCCAGCAGTCCTCAGAGTGCCTACGAGCAGTACTTC	CASSPQSAYEQYF
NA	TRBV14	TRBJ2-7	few	TGTGCCAGCAGCAATCCCCCAAGAGTTTACGAGCAGTACTTC	CASSNPPRVYEQYF
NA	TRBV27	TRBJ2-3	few	TGTGCCAGCAGTCTTGGATTAGTGGCTCATACGCAGTATTTT	CASSLGLVAHTQYF
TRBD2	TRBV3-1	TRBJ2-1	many	TGTGCCAGCAGCCAAGAGGGGGGAGGGCCTTTTGAGCAGTTCTTC	CASSQEGGGPFEQFF
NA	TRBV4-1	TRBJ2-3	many	TGCGCCAGCAGCCAAGGTTCGTTGTCAGGACGCACAGATACGCAGTATTTT	CASSQGSLSGRTDTQYF
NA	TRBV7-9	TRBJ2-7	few	TGTGCCAGCACCCCTCCGGGTTCCCACGAGCAGTACTTC	CASTPPGSHEQYF
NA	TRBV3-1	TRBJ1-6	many	TGTGCCAGCAGCCCTAATCTATCGGGGGTTTCACCCCTCCACTTT	CASSPNLSGVSPLHF
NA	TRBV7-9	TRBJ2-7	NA	TGTGCCAGCAGCTCATCCGCCGGGGGCGAGCAGTACTTC	CASSSSAGGEQYF
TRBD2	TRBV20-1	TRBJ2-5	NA	TGCAGTGCTAGAGACACGTATCCGGGAGGGACCCAGTACTTC	CSARDTYPGGTQYF
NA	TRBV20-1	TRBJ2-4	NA	TGCAGTGCGGTGGGGCGGGTACTAGCCAAAAACATTCAGTACTTC	CSAVGRVLAKNIQYF
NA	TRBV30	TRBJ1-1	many	TGTGCCCTGAAAGATGATGTGAACACTGAAGCTTTCTTT	CALKDDVNTEAFF
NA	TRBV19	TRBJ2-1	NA	TGTGCCAGTAGTATCGTATTTAGGACTCAGTACAATGAGCAGTTCTTC	CASSIVFRTQYNEQFF
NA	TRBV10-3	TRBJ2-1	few	TGTGCCATCAGTGTGGGTTTAGGGGTGGATAGTGAGCAGTTCTTC	CAISVGLGVDSEQFF
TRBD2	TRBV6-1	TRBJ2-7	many	TGTGCCAGCAAACTAGCGGGAGGTTCCTCCTACGAGCAGTACTTC	CASKLAGGSSYEQYF
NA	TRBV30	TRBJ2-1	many	TGTGCCTGGAGGGAGGCGGGGTCCCAGTTCTTC	CAWREAGSQFF
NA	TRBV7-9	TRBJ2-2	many	TGTGCCAGCAGCCCAACAGCGAACACCGGGGAGCTGTTTTTT	CASSPTANTGELFF
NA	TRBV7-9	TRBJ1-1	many	TGTGCCAGCAGCTTAGGTGGGACCCGGAAGACTGAAGCTTTCTTT	CASSLGGTRKTEAFF
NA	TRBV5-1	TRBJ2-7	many	TGCGCCAGCAGCTTATTGGGGGACTACGAGCAGTACTTC	CASSLLGDYEQYF
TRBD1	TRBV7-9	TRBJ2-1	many	TGTGCCAGCAGCCCTCAGACAGGGGCAAATGAGCAGTTCTTC	CASSPQTGANEQFF
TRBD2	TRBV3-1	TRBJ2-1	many	TGTGCCAGCAGCCAGGGACTAGCGGGATACAATGAGCAGTTCTTC	CASSQGLAGYNEQFF
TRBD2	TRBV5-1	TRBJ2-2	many	TGCGCCAGCAGCCCGGGACTAGCGAGGAACACCGGGGAGCTGTTTTTT	CASSPGLARNTGELFF